This is a list of T cell receptor beta chains from one sample in a study of OX40 agonist ivuxolimab in advanced cancers. The assay was immunoSEQ multiplex PCR, and TCRdb's table has in-frame clones only and misses some. The sample yields 15,000 to 20,000 clones, 80% to 90% seen once. Specimen: CD4+ or CD8+ T cells sorted from blood, collected in a trial of the OX40 agonist ivuxolimab. These receptors were obtained from an adult with an advanced solid tumor such as melanoma, head and neck, liver or kidney cancer. Both conserved end residues are part of each CDR3. The order of the fields is D gene, clone size, V gene, J gene, CDR3 protein, CDR3 DNA. D genes are given only for firm matches. Expanded clones get a size class; other rows say once, few or many, or leave the size out.

>TRBD2|-|TRBV5-8|TRBJ2-1
CASSLELAGVNNEQFF
TGTGCCAGCAGCTTGGAACTAGCGGGAGTGAACAATGAGCAGTTCTTC
>-|-|TRBV6-5|TRBJ1-1
CASSYPGGRAEAFF
TGTGCCAGCAGTTACCCCGGTGGGAGGGCTGAAGCTTTCTTT
>TRBD2|-|TRBV7-6|TRBJ2-1
CASSLWYSGRPYNEQFF
TGTGCCAGCAGCTTATGGTATAGCGGGAGGCCCTACAATGAGCAGTTCTTC
>TRBD1|-|TRBV9|TRBJ2-1
CASSYLANRGQDEQFF
TGTGCCAGCAGCTATCTGGCAAACAGGGGGCAGGATGAGCAGTTCTTC
>-|-|TRBV7-3|TRBJ2-1
CASSSGGANNEQFF
TGTGCCAGCAGCTCAGGGGGGGCGAACAATGAGCAGTTCTTC
>TRBD1|-|TRBV7-9|TRBJ1-6
CASSFHEQKGAASPLHF
TGTGCCAGCAGCTTCCACGAACAAAAGGGGGCTGCTTCACCCCTCCACTTT
>-|-|TRBV5-4|TRBJ2-3
CASSMAGVTDTQYF
TGTGCCAGCAGCATGGCAGGGGTCACAGATACGCAGTATTTT
>TRBD2|-|TRBV7-3|TRBJ2-1
CASSPPLAGGYNEQFF
TGTGCCAGCAGCCCCCCTCTAGCGGGAGGATACAATGAGCAGTTCTTC
>TRBD1|once|TRBV5-1|TRBJ2-7
CASSLLRDSSYEQYF
TGCGCCAGCAGCCTACTACGGGACAGCTCCTACGAGCAGTACTTC
>-|-|TRBV6-6|TRBJ2-7
CASRYGVEQYF
TGTGCCAGCCGTTACGGGGTTGAGCAGTACTTC
>-|-|TRBV28|TRBJ2-1
CASSLIAGSSYNEQFF
TGTGCCAGCAGCTTAATAGCCGGTAGCTCCTACAATGAGCAGTTCTTC
>-|-|TRBV5-1|TRBJ2-2
CASSDYRDNGELFF
TGCGCCAGCAGCGACTACAGGGATAACGGGGAGCTGTTTTTT
>-|-|TRBV9|TRBJ1-3
CASSVDAGAGNTIYF
TGTGCCAGCAGCGTAGATGCAGGGGCTGGAAACACCATATATTTT
>-|medium-sized|TRBV7-8|TRBJ2-3
CASSLTPGSTDTQYF
TGTGCCAGCAGCTTAACTCCAGGGAGCACAGATACGCAGTATTTT
>TRBD2|few|TRBV7-9|TRBJ2-2
CASSSGLAGELFF
TGTGCCAGCAGCTCGGGACTAGCCGGGGAGCTGTTTTTT
>-|-|TRBV11-3|TRBJ1-5
CASSLDGGWNSNQPQHF
TGTGCCAGCAGCTTAGATGGGGGGTGGAATAGCAATCAGCCCCAGCATTTT
>TRBD2|-|TRBV9|TRBJ2-2
CASSAGTSSTGELFF
TGTGCCAGCAGCGCTGGGACTAGCTCGACCGGGGAGCTGTTTTTT
>-|-|TRBV6-6|TRBJ2-7
CASCQGSPYEQYF
TGTGCCAGCTGTCAGGGTAGCCCCTACGAGCAGTACTTC
>TRBD1|-|TRBV28|TRBJ1-2
CASRTLGGAYYGYTF
TGTGCCAGCAGGACCCTAGGGGGCGCTTACTATGGCTACACCTTC
>TRBD1|-|TRBV28|TRBJ2-7
CASSYLDRAYEQYF
TGTGCCAGCAGCTACCTGGACAGGGCCTACGAGCAGTACTTC
>-|-|TRBV4-1|TRBJ2-7
CASSQDWGRGALYEQYF
TGCGCCAGCAGCCAAGATTGGGGCAGGGGGGCCCTCTACGAGCAGTACTTC
>TRBD1|-|TRBV25-1|TRBJ2-7
CASTPPDRDEQYF
TGTGCCAGCACTCCACCTGACAGGGACGAGCAGTACTTC
>-|few|TRBV6-1|TRBJ2-7
CASSELGHDEQYF
TGTGCCAGCAGTGAATTGGGGCACGACGAGCAGTACTTC
>-|-|TRBV19|TRBJ2-5
CASSTGLTETQYF
TGTGCCAGTAGTACGGGACTTACAGAGACCCAGTACTTC